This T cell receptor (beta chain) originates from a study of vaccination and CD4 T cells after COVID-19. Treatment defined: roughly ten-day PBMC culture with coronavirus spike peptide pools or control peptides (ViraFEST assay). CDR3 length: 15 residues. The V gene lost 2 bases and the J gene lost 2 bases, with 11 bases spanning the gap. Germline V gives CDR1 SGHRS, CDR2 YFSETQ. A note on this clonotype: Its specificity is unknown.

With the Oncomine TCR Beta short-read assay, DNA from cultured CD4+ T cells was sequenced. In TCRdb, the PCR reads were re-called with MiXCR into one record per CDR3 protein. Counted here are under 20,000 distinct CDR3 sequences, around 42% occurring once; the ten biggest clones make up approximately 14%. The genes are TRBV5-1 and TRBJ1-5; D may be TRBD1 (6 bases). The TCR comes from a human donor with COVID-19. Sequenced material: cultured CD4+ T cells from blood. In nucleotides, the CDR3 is TGCGCCAGCAGCTTTGAGGGGGGGGGCAATCAGCCCCAGCATTTT. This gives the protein CASSFEGGGNQPQHF. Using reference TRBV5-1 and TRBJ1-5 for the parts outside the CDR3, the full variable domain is KAGVTQTPRYLIKTRGQQVTLSCSPISGHRSVSWYQQTPGQGLQFLFEYFSETQRNKGNFPGRFSGRQFSNSRSEMNVSTLELGDSALYLCASSFEGGGNQPQHFGDGTRLSIL.